The 30 T cell receptor beta chains reported below all come from one sample, sequenced in a study of shared clonotypes between healthy human individuals. Only in-frame clones appear in the TCRdb table, and some are missing; sequencing was by immunoSEQ multiplex PCR. The repertoire holds over 400,000 clones, with 90% to 97% as singletons. What was sequenced was naive CD4+ T cells sorted from blood. Documented subset: CD45RA+ positively selected. All receptors derive from a woman in her twenties or thirties in good health.

The chain employs TRBV2 and TRBJ1-5; TRBD1 might be the D (5 bases). Trimming cost V 7 bases and J 1 base, with 14 bases left between them. The CDR3 is 15 residues long. CDR1 and CDR2 from the germline V gene are SNHLY and FYNNEI. CDR3 residues: CASNPRARSNQPQHF. The CDR3 coding sequence is TGTGCCAGCAATCCCAGGGCGCGGAGCAATCAGCCCCAGCATTTT.

V gene TRBV10-3 combines with J gene TRBJ1-1, with no clear D. Trimming pared 6 bases from V and 0 bases from J, leaving 14 bases between. Looked up from germline, CDR1 is ENHRY and CDR2 is SYGVKD. There are 15 residues in the CDR3. The CDR3 coding sequence is TGTGCCATCAGGCAGAACGACGGCATGAACACTGAAGCTTTCTTT. The encoded protein is CAIRQNDGMNTEAFF.

The chain recombines TRBV10-2 with TRBJ2-2; D gene ambiguous. V gave up 6 bases and J gave up 0 bases, with 8 bases separating them. The V gene's germline CDR1 is WSHSY and CDR2 SAAADI. The CDR3 runs to 14 residues. For the CDR3, the DNA is TGCGCCAGCAGACCGTACGCGAACACCGGGGAGCTGTTTTTT. Its translation is CASRPYANTGELFF.

V usage is TRBV5-1 and J usage is TRBJ2-1; 10 nucleotides line up with TRBD2. Germline CDR1 and CDR2: SGHRS and YFSETQ. This CDR3 has 16 amino acids. Trimming cost V 0 bases and J 4 bases; bases outside gene matches: 4. The CDR3 DNA reads TGCGCCAGCAGCTTGGCAAGGACTAGCGGATACAATGAGCAGTTCTTC. The encoded protein is CASSLARTSGYNEQFF.

V gene TRBV5-1 combines with J gene TRBJ1-1, with 9 bases identical to TRBD1. The CDR3 sequence is 15 residues long. The V gene end was trimmed by 4 bases and the J gene end by 5 bases; junction bases not matched to a gene: 9. Germline values: CDR1 SGHRS, CDR2 YFSETQ. CDR3 sequence: CASSALGQGRTEAFF. DNA for the CDR3: TGCGCCAGCAGCGCCTTGGGACAGGGAAGGACTGAAGCTTTCTTT.

The V and J genes are TRBV30 and TRBJ2-7; either TRBD1 or TRBD2 may fit D (6 bases each). Germline lookup yields CDR1 GTSNPN and CDR2 SVGIG (reference sequence). V lost 0 bases to trimming and J lost 2 bases, with 11 bases between them. The CDR3 spans 14 residues. The CDR3 DNA follows: TGTGCCTGGAGTGTATGGGGGGCTGCCTACGAGCAGTACTTC. Translated, it gives CAWSVWGAAYEQYF.

This chain links TRBV28 with TRBJ1-4; TRBD1 is a possible D gene (6 bases). Germline CDR1 MDHEN, CDR2 SYDVKM. V lost 7 bases to trimming and J lost 3 bases, with 18 bases between them. There are 16 residues in the CDR3. The CDR3 protein is CASTIQGALSNEKLFF. CDR3 nucleotides: TGTGCCAGCACCATACAGGGCGCCCTTTCTAATGAAAAACTGTTTTTT.

The chain carries TRBV5-1 and TRBJ2-5; 7 positions agree with TRBD1. CDR3 size: 12 residues. V shed 4 bases, J shed 5 bases, and the junction held 2 bases outside the gene matches. Germline values: CDR1 SGHRS, CDR2 YFSETQ. CDR3 region: CASSPQGETQYF. CDR3 nucleotide sequence: TGCGCCAGCAGCCCACAGGGGGAGACCCAGTACTTC.

V gene TRBV5-4 combines with J gene TRBJ2-2; 9 nucleotides align to TRBD1. V dropped 7 bases and J dropped 5; count of bases not matched to a gene: 6. Germline assignment: CDR1 SGHNT and CDR2 YYREEE (reference sequence). The CDR3 sequence is 14 residues long. The chain's CDR3 is CASGTGGITGELFF. CDR3 in DNA: TGTGCCAGCGGAACAGGGGGCATAACCGGGGAGCTGTTTTTT.

The chain carries TRBV5-1 and TRBJ1-4, with D tentatively TRBD1 (6 bases). CDR3 length: 15 residues. V shed 4 bases and J shed 7 bases, with 17 bases lying between them. Per germline, CDR1 SGHRS and CDR2 YFSETQ. In DNA, the CDR3 is TGCGCCAGCAGCCACGGACAGAGCCATGGTGAAAAACTGTTTTTT. Its protein product is CASSHGQSHGEKLFF.

This clone has just one count. The V call is TRBV28, the J call TRBJ1-2, with a tentative D call TRBD1 (5 bases). Trimming took off 6 bases at V and 4 bases at J, with 12 bases between the two ends. Germline V gene data show CDR1 as MDHEN and CDR2 as SYDVKM. The CDR3 runs 13 residues. The CDR3 region has the DNA TGTGCCAGCAGGCCCGGGGCGGGCTATGGCTACACCTTC. Its protein is CASRPGAGYGYTF.

The gene calls are TRBV5-1 and TRBJ1-1, with unresolved D. V was pared by 0 bases and J by 1 base, with 1 base between. Germline-derived CDR1 and CDR2 are SGHRS and YFSETQ. This CDR3 is 12 amino acids long. CDR3 sequence (DNA): TGCGCCAGCAGCTTGGCGAACACTGAAGCTTTCTTT. It translates to CASSLANTEAFF.

V and J are TRBV4-1 and TRBJ2-1; D is undetermined. This CDR3 is 13 amino acids long. The V gene's germline CDR1 is MGHRA and CDR2 YSYEKL. The germline V and J ends were trimmed by 0 bases and 9 bases, with 9 bases remaining between them. CDR3 coding DNA: TGCGCCAGCAGCCAAGAATACGTTGGTGAGCAGTTCTTC. Translation: CASSQEYVGEQFF.

This clone was observed a few times. The rearrangement joins TRBV6-4 to TRBJ2-7; D is uncertain. CDR1 and CDR2 from the germline V gene are MRHNA and SNTAGT. The V gene lost 8 bases and the J gene lost 5 bases, with 10 bases spanning the gap. The CDR3 runs to 11 residues. The CDR3 DNA follows: TGTGCCAGCCGAGGCAATCACGAGCAGTACTTC. Encoded protein: CASRGNHEQYF.

The chain recombines TRBV7-8 with TRBJ2-7, with a possible D match to TRBD2 (5 bases). Germline CDR1 SGHVS, CDR2 FQNEAQ. This CDR3 comprises 16 residues. V was clipped by 5 bases and J by 5 bases, with 22 bases between them. CDR3 in amino acids: CASSPNPDSNWDEQYF. Written as DNA, the CDR3 is TGTGCCAGCAGCCCTAACCCGGACTCGAATTGGGACGAGCAGTACTTC. Full variable domain (remainder filled in from reference TRBV7-8 and TRBJ2-7): GAGVSQSPRYKVAKRGQDVALRCDPISGHVSLFWYQQALGQGPEFLTYFQNEAQLDKSGLPSDRFFAERPEGSVSTLKIQRTQQEDSAVYLCASSPNPDSNWDEQYFGPGTRLTVT.

This chain uses TRBV28 with TRBJ2-1, with 7 bases that match TRBD2. CDR3 length: 16 residues. Trimming removed 5 bases from V and 4 bases from J; junction bases left unmatched: 11. Germline V gives CDR1 MDHEN, CDR2 SYDVKM. This CDR3 reads CASSTPVSGSYNEQFF. DNA for the CDR3: TGTGCCAGCAGTACCCCTGTTAGCGGGTCGTACAATGAGCAGTTCTTC.

This chain joins TRBV9 and TRBJ1-4, with D possibly being TRBD1 (5 bases). V gave up 4 bases and J gave up 4 bases, with 14 bases separating them. Germline V gives CDR1 SGDLS, CDR2 YYNGEE. The CDR3 consists of 15 residues. The CDR3 sequence: CASSSPGGDNEKLFF. The CDR3 region has the DNA TGTGCCAGCAGCTCGCCCGGGGGGGATAATGAAAAACTGTTTTTT.

V gene TRBV5-1 combines with J gene TRBJ1-5; D is ambiguous. This CDR3 has 16 residues. Trimming pared 4 bases from V and 1 base from J, leaving 15 bases between. Per germline, CDR1 SGHRS and CDR2 YFSETQ. As DNA, the CDR3 is TGCGCCAGCAGCATAGGGCCCGTCGGGAGCAATCAGCCCCAGCATTTT. Translated, it gives CASSIGPVGSNQPQHF.

The rearrangement uses TRBV4-1 and TRBJ2-7; 7 bases line up with TRBD1. Germline CDR1 reads MGHRA; CDR2 reads YSYEKL. Losses at the gene ends were 2 bases for V and 2 bases for J; bases not matched to a gene: 6. The length of the CDR3 is 15 residues. DNA for the CDR3: TGCGCCAGCAGCCAATTCGAGGGGGCGGCCTACGAGCAGTACTTC. This translates into CASSQFEGAAYEQYF.

This chain joins TRBV5-4 and TRBJ1-2, with 9 bases aligning to TRBD1. The V gene end was trimmed by 4 bases and the J gene end by 2 bases; junction bases not matched to a gene: 12. Germline CDR1 reads SGHNT; CDR2 reads YYREEE (reference sequence). The CDR3 totals 17 residues. CDR3 sequence (DNA): TGTGCCAGCAGCGCGGTGGAGGGACAGGGCGCAAACTATGGCTACACCTTC. Protein product: CASSAVEGQGANYGYTF.

The chain combines TRBV13 with TRBJ2-7; D is uncertain. Germline V gives CDR1 PRHDT, CDR2 FYEKMQ (reference sequence). The CDR3 runs 14 residues. V lost 5 bases to trimming and J lost 2 bases, with 13 bases between them. CDR3 residues: CASSVRRRTYEQYF. Here the CDR3 DNA reads TGTGCCAGCAGCGTGAGACGGAGAACCTACGAGCAGTACTTC. Combining the CDR3 with reference TRBV13 and TRBJ2-7 gives the whole variable domain AAGVIQSPRHLIKEKRETATLKCYPIPRHDTVYWYQQGPGQDPQFLISFYEKMQSDKGSIPDRFSAQQFSDYHSELNMSSLELGDSALYFCASSVRRRTYEQYFGPGTRLTVT.

The chain recombines TRBV7-9 with TRBJ2-6; D is unclear. CDR1 and CDR2 from the germline V gene are SEHNR and FQNEAQ (reference sequence). V lost 5 bases and J 0 bases, leaving 11 bases between the germline ends. This CDR3 is built from 16 residues. This CDR3 is CASSRTRSSGANVLTF. The CDR3 nucleotides are TGTGCCAGCAGCCGGACGCGGAGCTCTGGGGCCAACGTCCTGACTTTC.

Regarding this clone: This CDR3 is also generated by other DNA sequences in the sample. The chain links TRBV5-1 to TRBJ2-3; unclear D gene. Per the germline V gene, CDR1 is SGHRS and CDR2 is YFSETQ. The ends were cut back, 5 bases at V and 0 bases at J, with 10 bases in the middle. CDR3 length equals 14 residues. CDR3 protein: CASSLGDSTDTQYF. Written as DNA, the CDR3 is TGCGCCAGCAGTCTCGGAGATAGCACAGATACGCAGTATTTT. The variable domain in full, completed from reference TRBV5-1 and TRBJ2-3, reads KAGVTQTPRYLIKTRGQQVTLSCSPISGHRSVSWYQQTPGQGLQFLFEYFSETQRNKGNFPGRFSGRQFSNSRSEMNVSTLELGDSALYLCASSLGDSTDTQYFGPGTRLTVL.

This clone was counted only a few times. The rearrangement links TRBV2 to TRBJ2-7; 7 bases map to TRBD1. Germline V gene sequence: CDR1 SNHLY, CDR2 FYNNEI. Trimming took 8 bases from V and 4 from J; bases not matched to a gene: 5. The CDR3 is made up of 12 amino acids. The CDR3, as DNA: TGTGCCAGCTCAAGACAGGGATACGAGCAGTACTTC. It encodes CASSRQGYEQYF.

This clone has just a few counts. The sample has other DNA sequences that encode this CDR3 too. CDR3 nucleotide sequence: TGTGCCAGCAGCCGGGACAGGAGCTCCTACGAGCAGTACTTC. Encoded protein: CASSRDRSSYEQYF. The chain uses TRBV6-5 and TRBJ2-7; 8 bases align to TRBD1. The CDR3 loop spans 14 amino acids. CDR1 and CDR2 (germline): MNHEY, SVGAGI. Trimming at V came to 6 bases and at J to 0 bases, leaving 4 bases not matched to a gene.

The sample holds a few counts of this clone. J is TRBJ2-7 and V is TRBV7-9; TRBD1 matches at 8 bases. Germline V gene sequence: CDR1 SEHNR, CDR2 FQNEAQ (reference sequence). Losses at the gene ends were 5 bases for V and 3 bases for J; bases not matched to a gene: 9. The CDR3 runs 15 residues. The chain's CDR3 is CASSRGQGRSYEQYF. CDR3 sequence (DNA): TGTGCCAGCAGCCGAGGACAGGGCCGGAGCTACGAGCAGTACTTC.

The chain couples TRBV7-9 to TRBJ2-2; D gene ambiguous. V was shortened by 5 bases and J by 4 bases, with 11 bases between the two germline ends. CDR1 and CDR2 from the germline V gene are SEHNR and FQNEAQ (reference sequence). This CDR3 has 14 residues. The CDR3 region is CASSRIDPTGELFF. The CDR3 nucleotides read TGTGCCAGCAGCCGAATCGACCCCACCGGGGAGCTGTTTTTT.

The chain combines TRBV29-1 with TRBJ2-1; D might be TRBD1 (6 bases). Germline V CDR1 and CDR2: SQVTM, ANQGSEA. Between the trimmed V and J ends, which lost 3 bases and 7 bases, there was a span of 19 bases. CDR3 length: 15 amino acids. The CDR3 loop is CSVDPHPGQTNEQFF. The CDR3 nucleotides read TGCAGCGTTGACCCTCATCCGGGACAAACGAATGAGCAGTTCTTC.

This chain uses TRBV28 with TRBJ1-1; a weak D match, TRBD1 (6 bases). Between the trimmed V and J ends, which lost 5 bases and 4 bases, there was a span of 20 bases. This CDR3 spans 16 amino acids. Germline V CDR1 and CDR2: MDHEN, SYDVKM. This chain's CDR3 is CASSPQGGQWVTEAFF. The CDR3 DNA is TGTGCCAGCAGTCCACAAGGAGGACAGTGGGTCACTGAAGCTTTCTTT.

A word on this clone: This CDR3 fails to terminate in the conserved phenylalanine or tryptophan, so it likely reflects a read error. The DNA is omitted, as the CDR3 cannot be located on it reliably, and the CDR3 follows TCRdb's listing. V gene TRBV11-2 combines with J gene TRBJ2-7; the table's D call TRBD1 went unverified against the DNA. Germline values: CDR1 SGHAT, CDR2 FQNNGV. The CDR3 is 12 residues long, counting both termini. CDR3 sequence: CASSLGRGQGAL.